These 6 T cell receptor beta chains originate from one sample sequenced in a study of blood T cell repertoires in COVID-19. Profiling relied on immunoSEQ multiplex PCR, and the TCRdb table lists in-frame clones only, not all of them. The sample has approximately 290,000 clones; approximately 90% are singletons. The source material was peripheral blood. The receptors derive from a man in his thirties or forties with acute or convalescent COVID-19.

The J gene is TRBJ2-3, the V gene TRBV28; 7 nucleotides agree with TRBD2. This CDR3 contains 18 residues. CDR1 and CDR2 from the germline V gene are MDHEN and SYDVKM. J gave up 8 bases and V 6 bases, and 23 bases lay outside the gene matches. The CDR3 bases are TGTGCCAGCAGCCTGTGGGTCCTCGGGGGGTCCACACAGTCTACGCAGTATTTT. Translated: CASSLWVLGGSTQSTQYF.

Turning to this clone: The CDR3 does not close with the conserved phenylalanine or tryptophan, likely indicating a read error. It is unclear where the CDR3 begins or ends on the DNA, so no DNA is shown, and the CDR3 is as TCRdb lists it. J is TRBJ1-1 and V is TRBV5-6; the table calls TRBD1, which could not be checked here. The CDR3 is 13 residues long, counting both termini. CDR1 SGHDT and CDR2 YYEEEE come from the germline V gene. This CDR3 is CASTYPGTGAQSG.

The V call is TRBV5-1, the J call TRBJ1-2, with 12 bases matching TRBD1. This CDR3 spans 16 amino acids. Germline V gives CDR1 SGHRS, CDR2 YFSETQ. The J segment lost 4 bases and the V segment lost 4 bases, leaving 8 bases of the junction unmatched. CDR3 DNA sequence: TGCGCCAGCAGCCAAACCGGGACAGGGGGCCGCTATGGCTACACCTTC. Translated, it gives CASSQTGTGGRYGYTF.

The rearrangement links TRBV27 to TRBJ2-7; TRBD2 might be the D (6 bases). This CDR3 has 13 residues. V was trimmed by 7 bases and J by 1 base, leaving 11 bases between them. Looked up from germline, CDR1 is MNHEY and CDR2 is SMNVEV (reference sequence). CDR3 sequence reads: CASKPGTSYEQYF. CDR3 coding DNA: TGTGCCAGCAAGCCAGGGACTTCCTACGAGCAGTACTTC.

This rearrangement joins TRBV30 to TRBJ2-3; D might be TRBD1 (6 bases). Germline V gene data show CDR1 as GTSNPN and CDR2 as SVGIG (reference sequence). Trimming left V 3 bases short and J 2 bases short, with 12 bases between. This CDR3 contains 14 residues. Written as DNA, the CDR3 is TGTGCCTGGAGCCAGCCAGGGGACACAGATACGCAGTATTTT. Translation gives CAWSQPGDTDTQYF. Full variable domain (outside the CDR3, taken from reference TRBV30 and TRBJ2-3): SQTIHQWPATLVQPVGSPLSLECTVEGTSNPNLYWYRQAAGRGLQLLFYSVGIGQISSEVPQNLSASRPQDRQFILSSKKLLLSDSGFYLCAWSQPGDTDTQYFGPGTRLTVL.

The chain has TRBV3-1 (or the pseudogene TRBV3-2) and TRBJ2-7; 7 nucleotides line up with TRBD1. Trimming cost V 0 bases and J 5 bases; bases outside gene matches: 7. The germline V gene has CDR1 LGHDT and CDR2 YNNKEL (reference sequence). There are 15 residues in the CDR3. The CDR3 loop reads CASSQDYRGLNEQYF. CDR3 DNA sequence: TGTGCCAGCAGCCAAGATTATAGGGGGCTGAACGAGCAGTACTTC.